The subject of this entry is one T cell receptor beta chain. The specificity of this receptor is unknown. Base-call qualities are not available, and no considerably larger clone is one nucleotide away. This sample is drawn from a study of control samples from healthy donors and cancer patients (TCRdb year 2020). The protocol used for the library was the immunoSEQ multiplex PCR assay. Here the immuneACCESS table is served through TCRdb, limited to in-frame sequences with V and J called. Missing clones are a known gap in these copies; in checked studies unresolved V genes cover under half, and the rest lacks a known reason. The table for this sample lists about 170,000 clones; around 94% of them were counted only once. The ten largest make up 1.1% to 1.5% of the sample. The CDR3 numbers 13 residues from cysteine through phenylalanine. Solely the CDR3 DNA is kept, with 39 bases framed from the first base. After removal of 10 bases from V and 1 base from J, the junction retains 6 bases not matched to a gene. Reading the germline V gene (reference sequence) gives CDR1 MNHNY and CDR2 SVGAGI.

This receptor chain uses TRBV6-6 and TRBJ1-2; TRBD1 fits 7 bases in the junction. This clonotype originated in a woman in her late teens or twenties in good health. Sequencing was carried out using blood. The CDR3 region has the sequence CAKARGLNYGYTF. The nucleotide sequence is given as TGTGCCAAAGCGAGGGGGCTTAACTATGGCTACACCTTC.